Below are 13 T cell receptor beta chains sequenced from a single sample in a study of blood T cell repertoires in COVID-19. Libraries were prepared by immunoSEQ multiplex PCR; TCRdb keeps only in-frame clonotypes and omits some of them. The sample yields 100,000 to 150,000 clones, about four fifths seen once. The material sequenced was peripheral blood. The origin of the receptors is a man aged 55-75 years with acute or convalescent COVID-19.

The gene calls are TRBV6-5 and TRBJ1-6; maybe TRBD1 (5 bases). V gave up 0 bases and J gave up 8 bases, with 8 bases separating them. Germline CDR1 MNHEY, CDR2 SVGAGI. The CDR3 sequence is 14 residues long. DNA for the CDR3: TGTGCCAGCAGTTACTCGGGACTTGATTCACCCCTCCACTTT. Translating gives CASSYSGLDSPLHF.

The chain uses TRBV11-2 and TRBJ1-3, with D maybe TRBD1 (6 bases). Trimming shortened V by 5 bases and J by 0 bases, and 14 bases separated the two germline ends. Germline assignment: CDR1 SGHAT and CDR2 FQNNGV. This CDR3 is built from 16 residues. This CDR3 reads CASSPDRTVSGNTIYF. CDR3 coding DNA: TGTGCCAGCAGCCCCGATAGGACAGTCTCTGGAAACACCATATATTTT.

The chain links TRBV5-1 to TRBJ2-2; 12 nucleotides align to TRBD2. The V and J ends lost 3 bases and 4 bases, in that order; junction bases with no gene match: 1. The CDR3 contains 15 residues. CDR1 is SGHRS, CDR2 YFSETQ, per germline. CDR3 protein: CASSWGLAGTGELFF. The CDR3 DNA reads TGCGCCAGCAGCTGGGGACTAGCGGGCACCGGGGAGCTGTTTTTT.

The CDR3 sequence is CASREGGSDGYTF. The CDR3 bases are TGTGCCAGCAGGGAAGGGGGTTCGGATGGCTACACCTTC. The chain recombines TRBV5-4 with TRBJ1-2; the D gene is possibly TRBD1 (6 bases). The V end lost 5 bases, the J end lost 6 bases, and 14 bases lay between the germline ends. The CDR3 covers 13 residues. In germline, CDR1 is SGHNT, CDR2 YYREEE (reference sequence).

The chain is built from TRBV28 and TRBJ2-2, with 8 bases identical to TRBD2. CDR1 is MDHEN, CDR2 SYDVKM, per germline. J gave up 7 bases and V 4 bases, and 11 bases lay outside the gene matches. The CDR3 is 16 residues long. The CDR3 is CASSSAGRAQGGELFF. Written as DNA, the CDR3 is TGTGCCAGCAGTTCCGCCGGGAGGGCTCAGGGCGGGGAGCTGTTTTTT.

The chain carries TRBV18 and TRBJ1-2; TRBD1 might be the D (6 bases). The CDR3 has 16 residues. The germline V and J ends were trimmed by 3 bases and 5 bases, with 19 bases remaining between them. Germline V CDR1 and CDR2: KGHSH, LQKENI. DNA of the CDR3: TGTGCCAGCTCACCTGGGGGCGCGACATTCCAGTATGGCTACACCTTC. Protein: CASSPGGATFQYGYTF.

This chain links TRBV15 with TRBJ2-5; tentative D call: TRBD2 (6 bases). Germline lookup yields CDR1 LNHNV and CDR2 YYDKDF (reference sequence). CDR3 length: 18 amino acids. Trimming removed 3 bases from V and 3 bases from J, with 23 bases in between. Here the CDR3 reads CATSRGDSSRRSEETQYF. The CDR3 DNA sequence: TGTGCCACCAGCAGGGGGGACTCCTCTCGCCGTAGCGAAGAGACCCAGTACTTC.

The V and J genes are TRBV19 and TRBJ1-5; D unclear. The germline gives CDR1 LNHDA, CDR2 SQIVND (reference sequence). The CDR3 has 15 amino acids. Trimming left V 5 bases short and J 3 bases short, with 14 bases between. The CDR3 region has the DNA TGTGCCAGTAGTTCTAATACTTGGTACAATCAGCCCCAGCATTTT. This gives the protein CASSSNTWYNQPQHF. Full variable domain (missing parts from reference TRBV19 and TRBJ1-5): DGGITQSPKYLFRKEGQNVTLSCEQNLNHDAMYWYRQDPGQGLRLIYYSQIVNDFQKGDIAEGYSVSREKKESFPLTVTSAQKNPTAFYLCASSSNTWYNQPQHFGDGTRLSIL.

J is TRBJ2-1 and V is TRBV10-1; 14 positions agree with TRBD2. The CDR3 totals 16 residues. The V and J ends lost 3 bases and 8 bases, in that order; junction bases with no gene match: 6. CDR1 and CDR2 (germline): WNHNN, SYGVQD (reference sequence). Here the CDR3 reads CASSDRGLAGEDEQFF. CDR3 nucleotide sequence: TGCGCCAGCAGTGACCGGGGACTAGCGGGAGAGGATGAGCAGTTCTTC.

The chain joins TRBV7-3 to TRBJ2-5; maybe TRBD2 (5 bases). From germline, CDR1 is SGHTA and CDR2 FQGTGA. This CDR3 has 13 residues. The V gene lost 1 base and the J gene lost 5 bases, with 8 bases spanning the gap. The CDR3 loop reads CASSLIEGETQYF. The DNA of the CDR3 is TGTGCCAGCAGCTTAATTGAGGGCGAGACCCAGTACTTC.

The chain has TRBV5-1 and TRBJ1-1, with 7 bases identical to TRBD1. The CDR3 consists of 14 residues. In germline, CDR1 is SGHRS, CDR2 YFSETQ. J was trimmed by 1 base and V by 1 base; bases with no gene match: 1. CDR3 sequence: CASSLRQGNTEAFF. For the CDR3, the DNA is TGCGCCAGCAGCTTGAGACAGGGGAACACTGAAGCTTTCTTT.

CDR3 region: CASSAFRGETEAFF. The CDR3, as DNA: TGTGCCAGCAGTGCTTTCCGGGGTGAGACTGAAGCTTTCTTT. The V call is TRBV2, the J call TRBJ1-1, with D hard to call. Between the trimmed V and J ends, which lost 4 bases and 5 bases, there was a span of 14 bases. Germline CDR1 reads SNHLY; CDR2 reads FYNNEI. This CDR3 region has 14 residues. Full variable domain (missing parts from reference TRBV2 and TRBJ1-1): EPEVTQTPSHQVTQMGQEVILRCVPISNHLYFYWYRQILGQKVEFLVSFYNNEISEKSEIFDDQFSVERPDGSNFTLKIRSTKLEDSAMYFCASSAFRGETEAFFGQGTRLTVV.

The J gene is TRBJ1-4, the V gene TRBV2; 7 nucleotides line up with TRBD1. The germline V gene encodes CDR1 SNHLY and CDR2 FYNNEI. The junction had 6 bases not matched to a gene; V was cut back by 2 bases and J by 6 bases. The CDR3 extends over 15 amino acids. CDR3 amino acids: CASSEIGQDYEKLFF. The CDR3 DNA sequence: TGTGCCAGCAGTGAAATTGGACAGGATTATGAAAAACTGTTTTTT.